These 17 T cell receptor beta chains were all obtained from the same sample, sequenced in a study of T cells expressing NK-cell markers. TCRdb reanalyzed the 5' RACE reads and collapses them to one entry per CDR3 protein, without DNA. This listing includes about 260,000 distinct CDR3 sequences. Sequenced material: blood T cells: a sorted CD56 or NKG2C T cell subset, CD4+ or CD8+ T cells, or bulk PBMC T cells (not recorded which). The receptors were sampled from a man aged 18 to 29 in good health.

V and J are TRBV7-2 and TRBJ2-1; the D gene TCRdb calls, TRBD1, cannot be checked with no DNA. This CDR3 is built from 15 residues. From germline, CDR1 is SGHTA and CDR2 FQGNSA. CDR3 in amino acids: CASSFGGASYNEQFF.

This chain links TRBV14 with TRBJ1-4. From germline, CDR1 is SGHDN and CDR2 FVKESK. The CDR3 length is 12 residues. The CDR3 sequence: CASSQVGPKLFF.

The V call is TRBV6-1, the J call TRBJ2-1; TCRdb calls TRBD1, which cannot be checked without DNA. Germline-derived CDR1 and CDR2 are MNHNS and SASEGT. The CDR3 is made up of 16 amino acids. CDR3 sequence reads: CASSLTGTGIGNEQFF.

This chain uses TRBV11-2 with TRBJ2-1; checking the TCRdb D call of TRBD2 is not possible without DNA. The CDR3 has 20 amino acids. Germline assignment: CDR1 SGHAT and CDR2 FQNNGV. The CDR3 reads CASSFPHDPTGTRTYNEQFF. The full variable domain, with the rest looked up from reference TRBV11-2 and TRBJ2-1, is EAGVAQSPRYKIIEKRQSVAFWCNPISGHATLYWYQQILGQGPKLLIQFQNNGVVDDSQLPKDRFSAERLKGVDSTLKIQPAKLEDSAVYLCASSFPHDPTGTRTYNEQFFGPGTRLTVL.

The genes are TRBV28 and TRBJ2-1; the TRBD1 assignment by TCRdb is unverifiable without DNA. The germline V gene has CDR1 MDHEN and CDR2 SYDVKM. This CDR3 region has 14 residues. The CDR3 spells CASSLWGASNEQFF.

The rearrangement uses TRBV10-3 and TRBJ2-7. The CDR3 loop spans 12 amino acids. Germline V gene data show CDR1 as ENHRY and CDR2 as SYGVKD. This CDR3 is CAINRGRHEQYF.

The J gene is TRBJ2-5, the V gene TRBV18. Germline loops: CDR1 KGHSH, CDR2 LQKENI. CDR3 length: 14 amino acids. CDR3 amino acids: CASSQSTSQETQYF.

The chain combines TRBV6-2 or TRBV6-3 with TRBJ2-1; TCRdb's D call of TRBD1 is untestable without DNA. Germline V gene sequence: CDR1 MNHEY, CDR2 SVGEGT. The CDR3 spans 11 residues. The CDR3 sequence: CASSPPGPQFF.

The chain carries TRBV29-1 and TRBJ2-3. Germline CDR1 reads SQVTM; CDR2 reads ANQGSEA. The CDR3 totals 11 residues. The CDR3 is CSASDTDTQYF.

The chain has TRBV13 and TRBJ2-3; the D call from TCRdb, TRBD1, cannot be confirmed without DNA. CDR3 length equals 14 residues. Germline V gene data show CDR1 as PRHDT and CDR2 as FYEKMQ (reference sequence). This CDR3 is CASSRTGFPDTQYF. The variable domain in full, completed from reference TRBV13 and TRBJ2-3, reads AAGVIQSPRHLIKEKRETATLKCYPIPRHDTVYWYQQGPGQDPQFLISFYEKMQSDKGSIPDRFSAQQFSDYHSELNMSSLELGDSALYFCASSRTGFPDTQYFGPGTRLTVL.

V and J are TRBV6-5 and TRBJ2-3; TCRdb's assignment of TRBD2 cannot be checked, as there is no DNA. The CDR3 consists of 16 residues. Germline V gene sequence: CDR1 MNHEY, CDR2 SVGAGI. The CDR3 here is CASSYSAGGTTDTQYF.

The V call is TRBV3-1, the J call TRBJ2-1; TCRdb picks TRBD2, but there is no DNA to check that call. In germline, CDR1 is LGHDT, CDR2 YNNKEL (reference sequence). There are 17 residues in the CDR3. The CDR3 sequence is CASSQDGTSGPLSEQFF.

The gene calls are TRBV11-2 and TRBJ2-5; the TCRdb call, TRBD2, lacks DNA for checking. Germline V gives CDR1 SGHAT, CDR2 FQNNGV. This CDR3 spans 17 amino acids. Here the CDR3 reads CASRALAGAERQETQYF.

This rearrangement joins TRBV4-2 to TRBJ2-3; TCRdb lists TRBD1, though no DNA is available to test this call. Germline V gene data show CDR1 as LGHNA and CDR2 as YNFKEQ. This CDR3 has 19 residues. The CDR3: CASSQDPLLAISGTDTQYF.

The chain employs TRBV5-6 and TRBJ2-5. In germline, CDR1 is SGHDT, CDR2 YYEEEE. This CDR3 is built from 15 residues. The CDR3 sequence: CASSLVRDFQETQYF.

The CDR3 sequence: CASSAQGVESPLHF. This chain joins TRBV18 and TRBJ1-6. CDR1 is KGHSH and CDR2 is LQKENI in the germline V gene. There are 14 residues in the CDR3.

This CDR3 reads CASGLQGLGNYGYTF. The chain couples TRBV12-3 or TRBV12-4 to TRBJ1-2; TCRdb's D call, TRBD1, is unchecked because there is no DNA. This CDR3 is built from 15 residues.